The present TCR beta chain was sequenced within a study of OX40 agonist ivuxolimab in advanced cancers. As for the study in general: Those treated in dose escalation had hepatocellular carcinoma, melanoma, renal cell cancer or head and neck cancer.

This clone came up once. The antigen remains undetermined. Study-wide results and limits: Partial responders at 0.1-3.0 mg/kg showed near-lowest clonal expansion.

After removal of 0 bases from V and 1 base from J, the junction contained 2 bases not matched to a gene. CDR1 is LGHNA, CDR2 YSLEER, per germline. This CDR3 comprises 16 residues. Clones were read by immunoSEQ multiplex PCR, and TCRdb kept only the in-frame ones, dropping some. The sample comprises around 94,000 clones, about 92% of which are singletons, and 3% to 4% rests with the top ten. This clonotype was obtained from an adult with an advanced solid tumor such as melanoma, head and neck, liver or kidney cancer. The specimen comprised CD4+ or CD8+ T cells sorted from blood, sampled in a trial of the OX40 agonist ivuxolimab. The chain is built from TRBV4-3 and TRBJ2-2, with 7 positions matching TRBD2. CDR3: CASSQDGGGNTGELFF. The CDR3, as DNA: TGCGCCAGCAGCCAAGATGGCGGGGGGAACACCGGGGAGCTGTTTTTT.